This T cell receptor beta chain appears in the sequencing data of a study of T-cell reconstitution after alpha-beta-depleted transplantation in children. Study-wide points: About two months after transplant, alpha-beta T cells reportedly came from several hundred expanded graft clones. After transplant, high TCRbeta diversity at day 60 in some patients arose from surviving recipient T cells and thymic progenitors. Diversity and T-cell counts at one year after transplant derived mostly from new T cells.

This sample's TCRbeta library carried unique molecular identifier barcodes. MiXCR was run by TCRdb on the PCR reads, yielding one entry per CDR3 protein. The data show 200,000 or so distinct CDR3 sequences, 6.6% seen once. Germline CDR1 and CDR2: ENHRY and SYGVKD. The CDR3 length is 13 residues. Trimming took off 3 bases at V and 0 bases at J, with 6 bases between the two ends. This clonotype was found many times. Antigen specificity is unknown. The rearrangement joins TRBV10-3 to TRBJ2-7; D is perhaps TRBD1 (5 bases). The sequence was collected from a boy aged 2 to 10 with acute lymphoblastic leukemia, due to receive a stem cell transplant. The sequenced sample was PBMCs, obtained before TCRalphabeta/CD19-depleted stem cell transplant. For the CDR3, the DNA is TGTGCCATCAGTGACAGGGACTCCTACGAGCAGTACTTC. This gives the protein CAISDRDSYEQYF.